This T cell receptor beta chain was retrieved from a study of T cell responses to AZD1222 COVID-19 vaccine. The study's findings and limits: Within unmutated variant regions lay the reported targets of nearly half of spike-specific TCRs. Spike-specific TCR breadth and depth grew following two AZD1222 doses.

V was shortened by 3 bases and J by 7 bases, with 7 bases between the two germline ends. CDR3 size: 12 residues. In regard to this clone: No antigen is known for it.

The protocol was immunoSEQ multiplex PCR, while the TCRdb copy is restricted to in-frame clones and leaves out a portion. The repertoire holds approximately 68,000 clones, with around 88% as singletons. This clonotype originated in an adult in good health. The chain links TRBV12-3 or TRBV12-4 to TRBJ1-5; no clear D. The input for sequencing was peripheral blood, taken on day 0 of AZD1222 vaccination. CDR3 protein: CASSFGKQPQHF. The CDR3 region has the DNA TGTGCCAGCAGTTTTGGGAAACAGCCCCAGCATTTT.